The 32 T cell receptor beta chains in this list originate from one sample, sequenced in a study of neurological immune-mediated disorders (dated by TCRdb to the late 2010s). To prepare the library, 5' RACE was applied. TCRdb records Illumina HiSeq 2500 as the sequencer. TCRdb's own reprocessing of the public reads used fastp at Q25 and MiXCR and kept productive beta chains. Rows merge per CDR3 protein into single entries with the most common DNA and genes. The sample table contains 55,000 to 70,000 distinct CDR3 sequences; only one count was recorded for approximately 10% of them. In total, the top ten clones hold around 1.9% of the sample. What was sequenced was PBMCs. Every receptor here comes from a man in his 60s in good health.

This clonotype was picked up many times. This chain joins TRBV5-6 and TRBJ1-5, with D possibly being TRBD1 (6 bases). The CDR3 runs to 12 residues. The germline V gene encodes CDR1 SGHDT and CDR2 YYEEEE. Trimming cost V 6 bases and J 6 bases, with 10 bases left between them. Here the CDR3 DNA reads TGTGCCAGCAATAAGGGGGGTCAGCCCCAGCATTTT. This gives the protein CASNKGGQPQHF. Combining the CDR3 with reference TRBV5-6 and TRBJ1-5 gives the whole variable domain DAGVTQSPTHLIKTRGQQVTLRCSPKSGHDTVSWYQQALGQGPQFIFQYYEEEERQRGNFPDRFSGHQFPNYSSELNVNALLLGDSALYLCASNKGGQPQHFGDGTRLSIL.

This clonotype was recorded many times. The chain uses TRBV7-2 and TRBJ2-2; TRBD2 matches 14 bases. This CDR3 has 16 residues. The V segment lost 4 bases and the J segment 8 bases; nucleotides outside the gene matches: 6. The germline V gene has CDR1 SGHTA and CDR2 FQGNSA. The CDR3 DNA sequence: TGTGCCAGCAGCTCCGGGACTAGCGGGGGTCAAGGGGAGCTGTTTTTT. Amino acids: CASSSGTSGGQGELFF. The full variable domain, its missing parts supplied by reference TRBV7-2 and TRBJ2-2, is GAGVSQSPSNKVTEKGKDVELRCDPISGHTALYWYRQSLGQGLEFLIYFQGNSAPDKSGLPSDRFSAERTGGSVSTLTIQRTQQEDSAVYLCASSSGTSGGQGELFFGEGSRLTVL.

This clonotype showed up many times. The chain joins TRBV6-5 to TRBJ1-2; TRBD1 might be the D (5 bases). The CDR3 is 15 amino acids. In germline, CDR1 is MNHEY, CDR2 SVGAGI. Trimming removed 7 bases at V and 4 bases at J, with 19 bases between. CDR3 sequence (DNA): TGTGCCAGCACCCCACAGGAAGACCTCCCCTATGGCTACACCTTC. Its translation: CASTPQEDLPYGYTF.

The V call is TRBV7-2, the J call TRBJ1-2, with 7 bases fitting TRBD1. The length of the CDR3 is 12 residues. Germline assignment: CDR1 SGHTA and CDR2 FQGNSA. J lost 8 bases, V lost 5 bases, and 5 bases had no gene match. As DNA, the CDR3 is TGTGCCAGCAGCCAACAGGGGAGAGGCTACACCTTC. This codes for CASSQQGRGYTF.

In its sample, this clonotype was seen many times. This chain connects TRBV2 to TRBJ1-5; D perhaps matches TRBD1 (5 bases). The CDR3 loop spans 13 amino acids. Per the germline V gene, CDR1 is SNHLY and CDR2 is FYNNEI. The ends were cut back, 8 bases at V and 4 bases at J, with 12 bases in the middle. The CDR3 nucleotides are TGTGCCAGCGTGGGGGGAGGGAATCAGCCCCAGCATTTT. Protein sequence: CASVGGGNQPQHF.

This clonotype was recorded at least ten times. V usage is TRBV13 and J usage is TRBJ2-2; D gene unclear. CDR3 length: 15 amino acids. Germline lookup yields CDR1 PRHDT and CDR2 FYEKMQ (reference sequence). Trimming removed 2 bases at V and 1 base at J, with 8 bases between. CDR3 nucleotide sequence: TGTGCCAGCAGCTTAAACGATGGGAACACCGGGGAGCTGTTTTTT. This translates into CASSLNDGNTGELFF.

This clonotype has at least ten counts. The V and J genes are TRBV7-3 and TRBJ2-5; 7 nucleotides match TRBD1. The V and J ends lost 4 bases and 1 base, in that order; junction bases with no gene match: 6. Per the germline V gene, CDR1 is SGHTA and CDR2 is FQGTGA. The CDR3 is 15 residues long. This CDR3 is CASSSLGTVQETQYF. The CDR3 nucleotides are TGTGCCAGCAGCTCCCTAGGGACAGTCCAAGAGACCCAGTACTTC. The variable domain in full, completed from reference TRBV7-3 and TRBJ2-5, reads GAGVSQTPSNKVTEKGKYVELRCDPISGHTALYWYRQSLGQGPEFLIYFQGTGAADDSGLPNDRFFAVRPEGSVSTLKIQRTERGDSAVYLCASSSLGTVQETQYFGPGTRLLVL.

This clonotype was recorded many times. The V gene is TRBV7-2, the J gene TRBJ2-1; D unresolved. Trimming took off 5 bases at V and 8 bases at J, with 10 bases between the two ends. Germline V CDR1 and CDR2: SGHTA, FQGNSA. This CDR3 spans 12 amino acids. DNA for the CDR3: TGTGCCAGCAGCCTGTCATGGGATGAGCAGTTCTTC. Translating it yields CASSLSWDEQFF.

This clonotype has a count of ten or more. This sequence joins TRBV5-1 and TRBJ1-1; 7 bases are shared with TRBD1. The CDR3 runs to 14 residues. V lost 5 bases and J lost 7; bases outside the gene matches: 11. The germline V gene has CDR1 SGHRS and CDR2 YFSETQ. In DNA, the CDR3 is TGCGCCAGCAGGGAACTGACAGGGCAGAATGAAGCTTTCTTT. It yields the protein CASRELTGQNEAFF.

This clonotype was seen many times. The chain uses TRBV7-2 and TRBJ2-5; 7 nucleotides line up with TRBD1. The germline CDR1 and CDR2 sequences are SGHTA and FQGNSA. V lost 1 base and J lost 5; bases outside the gene matches: 4. The CDR3 extends over 14 amino acids. DNA of the CDR3: TGTGCCAGCAGCTTAGGACAGGGTAGCGAGACCCAGTACTTC. Translated, it gives CASSLGQGSETQYF. The full variable domain, completed using reference TRBV7-2 and TRBJ2-5, is GAGVSQSPSNKVTEKGKDVELRCDPISGHTALYWYRQSLGQGLEFLIYFQGNSAPDKSGLPSDRFSAERTGGSVSTLTIQRTQQEDSAVYLCASSLGQGSETQYFGPGTRLLVL.

Worth noting for this clonotype: A much larger clone lies a single base off, so this may be a read error. The chain couples TRBV7-7 to TRBJ2-5, with TRBD2 matching over 11 bases. Germline CDR1 and CDR2: SSHAT and FNYEAQ (reference sequence). V gave up 10 bases and J gave up 4 bases; unmatched junction bases: 17. CDR3 length: 17 amino acids. For the CDR3, the DNA is TGTGCCACCAGTCCGTCCCTAGCGGGGGGAGGGGCAGAGACCCAGTACTTC. Its translation is CATSPSLAGGGAETQYF.

There are many counts of this clonotype. V usage is TRBV20-1 and J usage is TRBJ1-2; possible D gene TRBD1, 5 bases. In germline, CDR1 is DFQATT, CDR2 SNEGSKA (reference sequence). The V and J ends lost 3 bases and 8 bases respectively, with 13 bases between them. The CDR3 has 12 residues. The CDR3 sequence: CSARVGRGGYTF. The CDR3 DNA sequence: TGCAGTGCTAGGGTGGGACGTGGAGGCTACACCTTC.

This clonotype was observed at least ten times. This sequence joins TRBV5-1 and TRBJ1-1; possible D gene TRBD1, 6 bases. Germline loops: CDR1 SGHRS, CDR2 YFSETQ. This CDR3 comprises 15 residues. Trimming left V 4 bases short and J 1 base short, with 14 bases between. The chain's CDR3 is CASSPWGQGNTEAFF. CDR3 nucleotide sequence: TGCGCCAGCAGCCCTTGGGGGCAAGGGAACACTGAAGCTTTCTTT.

This clonotype was picked up many times. This rearrangement joins TRBV7-2 to TRBJ2-2; 9 bases are shared with TRBD1. CDR3 size: 16 residues. Germline-derived CDR1 and CDR2 are SGHTA and FQGNSA. V lost 4 bases to trimming and J lost 4 bases; unmatched junction nucleotides: 7. DNA of the CDR3: TGTGCCAGCAGCTCACAGGGGGCATATGGCACCGGGGAGCTGTTTTTT. Protein product: CASSSQGAYGTGELFF.

V is TRBV6-2 or TRBV6-3 and J is TRBJ1-3, with D hard to call. V lost 7 bases to trimming and J lost 2 bases, with 15 bases between them. From germline, CDR1 is MNHEY and CDR2 SVGEGT. This CDR3 is 15 amino acids long. The DNA for the CDR3 is TGTGCCAGCACTTCGGCGGGGTCGGCTGGAAACACCATATATTTT. Amino acids: CASTSAGSAGNTIYF.

A note on this clonotype: Compared with germline, one end of the junction differs, possibly owing to a read error. The chain couples TRBV5-1 to TRBJ2-2; D might be TRBD1 (6 bases). The germline CDR1 and CDR2 sequences are SGHRS and YFSETQ. The CDR3 consists of 16 residues. The CDR3 loop reads CAISLVTGLNTGELIF. CDR3 nucleotides: TGCGCCATCAGCTTAGTTACAGGGCTGAACACCGGGGAGCTGATTTTT.

This clonotype was seen at least ten times. V is TRBV20-1 and J is TRBJ1-5; D might be TRBD1 (6 bases). V dropped 3 bases and J dropped 5 bases, with 8 bases sitting between them. Germline V gene sequence: CDR1 DFQATT, CDR2 SNEGSKA (reference sequence). This CDR3 comprises 12 residues. Here the CDR3 DNA reads TGCAGTGCTAGTAGGGGGGATCAGCCCCAGCATTTT. Protein product: CSASRGDQPQHF.

Regarding this clonotype: Just one base apart from a much larger clone, this may be a read error. Lacking the conserved final phenylalanine or tryptophan, this CDR3 likely reflects a read error. The gene calls are TRBV7-9 and TRBJ2-7; no firm D call. Trimming stripped 8 bases from V and 2 bases from J, with 7 bases between. The CDR3 is 11 amino acids. Germline V gene lookup returns CDR1 SEHNR and CDR2 FQNEAQ (reference sequence). As DNA, the CDR3 is TGTGCCAGCCTTGTCGCCTACGAGCAGTACTTA. Encoded protein: CASLVAYEQYL.

In its sample, this clonotype was seen a few times. J is TRBJ1-1 and V is TRBV7-2, with TRBD1 matching 7 bases. Germline V gene data show CDR1 as SGHTA and CDR2 as FQGNSA. V lost 4 bases and J lost 0; bases outside the gene matches: 5. The CDR3 has 15 amino acids. The chain's CDR3 is CASSSQGGMNTEAFF. In DNA, the CDR3 is TGTGCCAGCAGCTCTCAGGGGGGAATGAACACTGAAGCTTTCTTT.

In regard to this clonotype: A much larger clone is a single base away; this may be a read error. The chain joins TRBV25-1 to TRBJ2-1; a possible D gene is TRBD1 (5 bases). The CDR3 has 17 residues. The germline V and J ends were trimmed by 5 bases and 0 bases, with 17 bases remaining between them. CDR1 MGHDK and CDR2 SYGVNS come from the germline V gene. The CDR3 protein is CASSSLLRAPSYNEQFF. CDR3 nucleotide sequence: TGTGCCAGCAGTTCTCTACTCAGGGCCCCCTCCTACAATGAGCAGTTCTTC.

This clonotype was observed at least ten times. The chain employs TRBV5-5 and TRBJ2-3; D is tentatively TRBD1 or TRBD2 (6 bases each). CDR1 and CDR2 (germline): SGHKS, YYEKEE (reference sequence). V was pared by 1 base and J by 0 bases, with 9 bases between. CDR3 length equals 15 residues. CDR3 DNA sequence: TGTGCCAGCAGCTTGAGGGGGGTAAGCACAGATACGCAGTATTTT. It encodes CASSLRGVSTDTQYF.

This clonotype was picked up many times. This rearrangement joins TRBV28 to TRBJ1-1; D not certain. Germline assignment: CDR1 MDHEN and CDR2 SYDVKM. This CDR3 region has 15 residues. Trimming took off 6 bases at V and 0 bases at J, with 14 bases between the two ends. CDR3 sequence: CASSPSERLNTEAFF. Written as DNA, the CDR3 is TGTGCCAGCAGCCCTTCTGAACGGTTGAACACTGAAGCTTTCTTT. Full variable domain (rest looked up from reference TRBV28 and TRBJ1-1): DVKVTQSSRYLVKRTGEKVFLECVQDMDHENMFWYRQDPGLGLRLIYFSYDVKMKEKGDIPEGYSVSREKKERFSLILESASTNQTSMYLCASSPSERLNTEAFFGQGTRLTVV.

Many counts were recorded for this clonotype. The chain links TRBV29-1 to TRBJ2-3; D may be TRBD1 or TRBD2 (6 bases each). The CDR3 has 16 residues. V was shortened by 4 bases and J by 2 bases, with 19 bases between the two germline ends. Germline lookup yields CDR1 SQVTM and CDR2 ANQGSEA. The CDR3 DNA reads TGCAGCGTTGCCGGAGAGGGGGGCCCCCCCACAGATACGCAGTATTTT. Its protein is CSVAGEGGPPTDTQYF.

This clonotype was found many times. The V call is TRBV28, the J call TRBJ2-5; no firm D call. The ends were cut back, 3 bases at V and 7 bases at J, with 9 bases in the middle. The CDR3 loop spans 12 amino acids. The germline CDR1 and CDR2 sequences are MDHEN and SYDVKM. The CDR3 sequence is CASSLPGGTQYF. In nucleotides, the CDR3 is TGTGCCAGCAGTTTGCCAGGCGGGACCCAGTACTTC.

This clonotype was detected ten times or more. The rearrangement uses TRBV10-3 and TRBJ2-1; 11 positions agree with TRBD1. CDR1 and CDR2 (germline): ENHRY, SYGVKD. The CDR3 runs 14 residues. Trimming removed 2 bases from V and 7 bases from J; junction bases left unmatched: 1. CDR3 loop: CAISEGQGANEQFF. The CDR3 bases are TGTGCCATCAGTGAGGGACAGGGGGCGAATGAGCAGTTCTTC.

In its sample, this clonotype was seen many times. This sequence joins TRBV14 and TRBJ2-2, with D possibly matching TRBD2 (5 bases). CDR3 size: 16 residues. Germline V gene sequence: CDR1 SGHDN, CDR2 FVKESK. V lost 4 bases to trimming and J lost 8 bases, with 20 bases between them. The CDR3, as DNA: TGTGCCAGCAGCCTCTTCGGAGAGGGTCTGGCAGGGGAGCTGTTTTTT. It yields the protein CASSLFGEGLAGELFF.

This clonotype was recorded at least ten times. This chain connects TRBV4-2 to TRBJ2-7; a possible D gene is TRBD2 (5 bases). The CDR3 is 14 amino acids. V lost 1 base to trimming and J lost 3 bases, with 10 bases between them. CDR1 is LGHNA, CDR2 YNFKEQ, per germline. CDR3 residues: CASSQADGNYEQYF. The CDR3 DNA reads TGTGCCAGCAGCCAAGCGGACGGGAACTACGAGCAGTACTTC.

This clonotype has a count of ten or more. The chain recombines TRBV28 with TRBJ2-7; 7 nucleotides agree with TRBD1. The CDR3 runs to 16 residues. Looked up from germline, CDR1 is MDHEN and CDR2 is SYDVKM. J was trimmed by 2 bases and V by 4 bases; bases with no gene match: 11. The CDR3 region is CASSSLLRQGTYEQYF. The CDR3 nucleotides read TGTGCCAGCAGTTCCCTCCTGCGACAGGGCACCTACGAGCAGTACTTC.

In its sample, this clonotype was seen many times. V is TRBV6-5 and J is TRBJ1-1; TRBD1 might be the D (6 bases). V gave up 6 bases and J gave up 0 bases, with 11 bases separating them. The CDR3 covers 14 residues. Germline V CDR1 and CDR2: MNHEY, SVGAGI. CDR3 protein: CASRKTGMNTEAFF. In DNA form, the CDR3 reads TGTGCCAGCAGGAAGACAGGCATGAACACTGAAGCTTTCTTT.

In its sample, this clonotype was seen many times. CDR3: CASSWGPPDYEQYF. CDR3 coding DNA: TGTGCCAGCAGCTGGGGGCCACCGGACTACGAGCAGTACTTC. The chain joins TRBV7-8 to TRBJ2-7; weak D call: TRBD1 (6 bases). The germline V and J ends were trimmed by 4 bases and 3 bases, with 13 bases remaining between them. Per germline, CDR1 SGHVS and CDR2 FQNEAQ. The CDR3 extends over 14 amino acids.

This clonotype was found many times. J is TRBJ2-3 and V is TRBV10-3; D may be TRBD2 (5 bases). From germline, CDR1 is ENHRY and CDR2 SYGVKD. The CDR3 runs 15 residues. V lost 10 bases and J lost 3, with 20 bases in between. The DNA of the CDR3 is TGTGCCACCCATACTGAGGTGGCGGGTACAGATACGCAGTATTTT. Translation gives CATHTEVAGTDTQYF.

This clonotype was observed many times. This chain connects TRBV20-1 to TRBJ2-1; 11 bases are a match to TRBD2. Germline CDR1 is DFQATT and CDR2 is SNEGSKA (reference sequence). The CDR3 loop spans 16 amino acids. With 0 bases clipped from V and 4 bases from J, the junction kept 5 bases outside the gene matches. CDR3 in amino acids: CSARDPRTSGYNEQFF. The CDR3 nucleotides are TGCAGTGCTAGAGATCCCCGGACTAGCGGGTACAATGAGCAGTTCTTC.